The present entry profiles one T cell receptor (beta chain) with its context. Here immunoSEQ multiplex PCR was the method, and the copy in TCRdb shows in-frame clones only, minus some. Among around 93,000 clones listed, 80% to 90% were seen once. This entry is derived from a study of blood T cell repertoires in COVID-19. The germline gives CDR1 SEHNR, CDR2 FQNEAQ (reference sequence). This CDR3 is 17 amino acids long. Trimming took off 4 bases at V and 0 bases at J, with 16 bases between the two ends. The sequenced material came from peripheral blood. The chain combines TRBV7-9 with TRBJ2-1; weak D call: TRBD1 (6 bases). The clonotype originates from a man aged 80 or over with acute or convalescent COVID-19. CDR3 nucleotides: TGTGCCAGCAGCTCAAATCTCAGGGGACACTCCTACAATGAGCAGTTCTTC. The encoded protein is CASSSNLRGHSYNEQFF.